These 6 T cell receptor beta chains share one sample of origin, sequenced in a study of T cell clones after liver transplantation. The repertoire was sequenced with immunoSEQ multiplex PCR; TCRdb's copy has only in-frame clones and lacks some. The top ten clones hold around 9.4% of a sample with roughly 56,000 clones, approximately 71% of them seen once. Source: CD4+ T cells from blood, taken more than 53 months after liver transplant. The receptors were sampled from a human patient who received a liver transplant. Part of the T cell pool may stem from the graft donor.

The chain joins TRBV5-4 to TRBJ1-2; 7 nucleotides align to TRBD1. This CDR3 region has 14 residues. With V trimmed by 6 bases and J by 3 bases, 8 bases remained unmatched. Germline lookup yields CDR1 SGHNT and CDR2 YYREEE (reference sequence). The CDR3 DNA sequence: TGTGCCAGCAATGTACAGGGGCATGACTATGGCTACACCTTC. Amino acid sequence: CASNVQGHDYGYTF.

The chain links TRBV5-1 to TRBJ1-1; TRBD1 might be the D (5 bases). V lost 5 bases to trimming and J lost 2 bases, with 13 bases between them. Germline CDR1 and CDR2: SGHRS and YFSETQ. CDR3 size: 14 residues. CDR3 sequence reads: CASRDRQFNTEAFF. CDR3 DNA sequence: TGCGCCAGCAGAGACCGACAGTTTAACACTGAAGCTTTCTTT.

This chain uses TRBV19 with TRBJ2-7, with 8 nucleotides matching TRBD1. CDR3 size: 14 residues. Germline CDR1 and CDR2: LNHDA and SQIVND (reference sequence). V was pared by 5 bases and J by 2 bases, with 5 bases of the junction left unmatched. The CDR3 region has the DNA TGTGCCAGTAGTCTAGGACAGGGAACCTACGAGCAGTACTTC. Translating gives CASSLGQGTYEQYF.

This rearrangement joins TRBV5-1 to TRBJ2-7, with TRBD2 matching over 12 bases. Germline V gives CDR1 SGHRS, CDR2 YFSETQ. V shed 5 bases and J 1 base; nucleotides not matched to a gene: 7. The CDR3 runs to 16 residues. This chain's CDR3 is CASSTGLAGSSYEQYF. CDR3 nucleotides: TGCGCCAGCAGTACGGGACTAGCGGGTTCTTCCTACGAGCAGTACTTC.

The CDR3 protein is CASSAEGSRGTGNTIYF. CDR3 nucleotides: TGTGCCAGCAGCGCAGAGGGCTCCAGGGGTACTGGAAACACCATATATTTT. This chain connects TRBV9 to TRBJ1-3; D might be TRBD1 (6 bases). The CDR3 totals 17 residues. V dropped 3 bases and J dropped 2 bases, with 18 bases sitting between them. Germline CDR1 SGDLS, CDR2 YYNGEE. Supplemented by reference TRBV9 and TRBJ1-3, the full variable domain reads DSGVTQTPKHLITATGQRVTLRCSPRSGDLSVYWYQQSLDQGLQFLIQYYNGEERAKGNILERFSAQQFPDLHSELNLSSLELGDSALYFCASSAEGSRGTGNTIYFGEGSWLTVV.

V usage is TRBV6-6 and J usage is TRBJ2-1; 8 bases are shared with TRBD1. The V gene's germline CDR1 is MNHNY and CDR2 SVGAGI (reference sequence). With V trimmed by 5 bases and J by 3 bases, 6 bases remained unmatched. The CDR3 loop spans 15 amino acids. The CDR3 loop is CASSMFRGLYNEQFF. DNA for the CDR3: TGTGCCAGCAGTATGTTCAGGGGGCTCTACAATGAGCAGTTCTTC.